This is a list of T cell receptor beta chains from one sample in a study of blood T cell repertoires in COVID-19. Clones were sequenced by immunoSEQ multiplex PCR, and TCRdb holds only the in-frame ones, with some missing. The top ten clones hold 16% of a sample with roughly 130,000 clones, about 79% of them seen once. The sample was peripheral blood. These TCRs come from a woman aged 45-65 years with acute or convalescent COVID-19. CDR3s include the opening cysteine and the closing phenylalanine or tryptophan. A D gene is named only where the DNA matches it firmly. Where a row states a size, it is once, few, many or the class of an expanded clone; other rows omit it.

TRBV11-3	-	TRBJ2-7	-	TGTGCCAGCAGCAGAGAGCAGACAGGCTTGGACGAGCAGTACTTC	CASSREQTGLDEQYF
TRBV5-6	-	TRBJ1-5	-	TGTGCCAGCAGCTTATACCTGGGAGATCAGCCCCAGCATTTT	CASSLYLGDQPQHF
TRBV10-3	-	TRBJ1-1	-	TGTGCCATCAAAATGGGAGAGAACACTGAAGCTTTCTTT	CAIKMGENTEAFF
TRBV9	-	TRBJ1-2	-	TGTGCCAGCAGCGTAGACCGGGCGGGCTATGGCTACACCTTC	CASSVDRAGYGYTF
TRBV19	-	TRBJ1-1	-	TGTGCCAGTAGTATGGGAGTAGTCACTGAAGCTTTCTTT	CASSMGVVTEAFF
TRBV19	-	TRBJ2-1	once	TGTGCCAGTAGCCCCGGGACTGGCAGATACAATGAGCAGTTCTTC	CASSPGTGRYNEQFF
TRBV12-3/TRBV12-4	-	TRBJ1-1	-	TGTGCCAGCAGGGGGGGACTAAACACTGAAGCTTTCTTT	CASRGGLNTEAFF
TRBV10-3	TRBD1	TRBJ1-1	-	TGTGCCATCAGTAATCAGGGGGGCACTGAAGCTTTCTTT	CAISNQGGTEAFF
TRBV6-6	-	TRBJ1-4	-	TGTGCCAGCAGTCGGACTAGCAACCTTCCGGGACTCCCAGAAAAACTGTTTTTT	CASSRTSNLPGLPEKLFF
TRBV14	TRBD1	TRBJ1-2	-	TGTGCCAGCAGCCCCCGGGGACAGCAACTCTATGGCTACACCTTC	CASSPRGQQLYGYTF
TRBV30	-	TRBJ1-5	-	TGTGCCTGGAGTCATGACAATTATAGCAATCAGCCCCAGCATTTT	CAWSHDNYSNQPQHF
TRBV9	TRBD1	TRBJ1-1	-	TGTGCCAGCAGCCTAGGACAGGGCACTGAAGCTTTCTTT	CASSLGQGTEAFF
TRBV6-4	-	TRBJ1-1	-	TGTGCCAGCAAAAAGGCCGTGGAGGGAGCATCTGAAGCTTTCTTT	CASKKAVEGASEAFF
TRBV3-1/TRBV3-2	-	TRBJ1-1	-	TGTGCCAGCAGCCAACGGTACGGGAGGGGCATGAACACTGAAGCTTTCTTT	CASSQRYGRGMNTEAFF
TRBV5-6	TRBD1	TRBJ1-2	few	TGTGCCAGCAGCTGGAGGACAGGGGATTTATATTATGGCTACACCTTC	CASSWRTGDLYYGYTF
TRBV6-5	-	TRBJ1-6	-	TGTGCCAGCAGTTCCGACAGCCCCCGCGATTCACCCCTCCACTTT	CASSSDSPRDSPLHF
TRBV24-1	TRBD2	TRBJ2-5	-	TGTGCCACCAGTGAGCCCCTGGCGGGGGGTTCGGGAGATGCAGAGACCCAGTACTTC	CATSEPLAGGSGDAETQYF
TRBV15	-	TRBJ2-3	-	TGTGCCACCACCCGGGAACAACTGGAGCTCACAGATACGCAGTATTTT	CATTREQLELTDTQYF
TRBV19	TRBD1	TRBJ1-5	-	TGTGCCAGTATACAGGGGGCGGATGGCAATCAGCCCCAGCATTTT	CASIQGADGNQPQHF
TRBV24-1	TRBD2	TRBJ2-1	-	TGTGCCACCAGCACTAGCGGGACTTACAATGAGCAGTTCTTC	CATSTSGTYNEQFF